This T cell receptor (beta chain) came from a study of T cells after somatic rescue of genetic block. Only in-frame clones appear in the TCRdb table, and some are missing; sequencing was by immunoSEQ multiplex PCR. This sample has around 67,000 clones; about nine tenths occur once, and the top ten carry 2.8%. Germline V gene sequence: CDR1 SGDLS, CDR2 YYNGEE. Trimming shortened V by 0 bases and J by 7 bases, and 8 bases separated the two germline ends. The CDR3 runs 13 residues. As to this clone: Other DNA sequences in this specimen translate into the identical CDR3.

The TCR sequence derives from a man younger than 40. The genes are TRBV9 and TRBJ2-1; the D is unclear. The material sequenced was peripheral blood mononuclear cells (PBMCs). The CDR3 protein is CASSVGAANEQFF. CDR3 DNA: TGTGCCAGCAGCGTAGGAGCCGCGAATGAGCAGTTCTTC.